This T cell receptor beta chain was found in a study of T cell repertoires in cytomegalovirus infection. TCRdb passed the reads through MiXCR, listing each CDR3 protein once. The sample lists some 200,000 distinct CDR3 sequences, under 25% seen once, with around 3.2% in the top ten. The CDR3 sequence is 13 residues long. The V gene's germline CDR1 is MGHDK and CDR2 SYGVNS. V shed 5 bases and J shed 4 bases, with 11 bases lying between them. The chain joins TRBV25-1 to TRBJ1-2; D is perhaps TRBD1 (5 bases). Source material: PBMCs. This receptor was taken from a human donor in good health (CMV status not recorded). Some clones in this sample may be carry-over from other donors' samples. CDR3 DNA sequence: TGTGCCAGCAGTAAGGGGTCGGGCTATGGCTACACCTTC. Amino acids: CASSKGSGYGYTF.